The next 16 T cell receptor beta chains were all read from a single sample in a study of blood T cell repertoires in COVID-19. Generated by immunoSEQ multiplex PCR, the TCRdb table keeps only in-frame clones and is missing some. The sample lists 200,000 to 250,000 clones, around 84% seen once, with about 20% in the top ten. The sequenced material came from peripheral blood. All receptors derive from a man aged 30 to 45 with active or convalescent COVID-19.

V gene TRBV4-3 combines with J gene TRBJ2-1; 11 bases line up with TRBD2. The V gene end was trimmed by 4 bases and the J gene end by 5 bases; junction bases not matched to a gene: 7. Looked up from germline, CDR1 is LGHNA and CDR2 is YSLEER. The CDR3 consists of 16 residues. CDR3 in DNA: TGCGCCAGCAGCCCCAAGATAGCGGGAGGGCACAATGAGCAGTTCTTC. Translating gives CASSPKIAGGHNEQFF.

The V gene is TRBV18, the J gene TRBJ1-2; 7 nucleotides align to TRBD1. Trimming took 4 bases from V and 0 from J; bases not matched to a gene: 5. This CDR3 contains 15 residues. Germline V gene sequence: CDR1 KGHSH, CDR2 LQKENI. The CDR3 DNA sequence: TGTGCCAGCTCACTGGGACAGACCTCTAACTATGGCTACACCTTC. Protein product: CASSLGQTSNYGYTF.

The chain has TRBV5-1 and TRBJ1-4; D may be TRBD1 (5 bases). This CDR3 has 14 amino acids. Germline V gives CDR1 SGHRS, CDR2 YFSETQ. V was shortened by 0 bases and J by 10 bases, with 13 bases between the two germline ends. The CDR3 nucleotides are TGCGCCAGCAGCTTGGCTCCGGGGGGAGGAAAACTGTTTTTT. Residues: CASSLAPGGGKLFF.

The chain links TRBV6-5 to TRBJ1-2, with 8 nucleotides matching TRBD1. The CDR3 covers 16 residues. The V gene's germline CDR1 is MNHEY and CDR2 SVGAGI. V lost 0 bases, J lost 4 bases, and 7 bases stayed unmatched. The CDR3 coding sequence is TGTGCCAGCAGTTACTCTTCTCAGGGGGCCATCTATGGCTACACCTTC. It codes for CASSYSSQGAIYGYTF.

This chain connects TRBV9 to TRBJ2-3, with TRBD2 matching 7 bases. Losses at the gene ends were 4 bases for V and 3 bases for J; bases not matched to a gene: 8. The germline CDR1 and CDR2 sequences are SGDLS and YYNGEE. This CDR3 is built from 15 residues. The CDR3 protein is CASSRWGGGTDTQYF. The CDR3 region has the DNA TGTGCCAGCAGCAGGTGGGGGGGAGGGACAGATACGCAGTATTTT.

The chain couples TRBV6-5 to TRBJ1-1; D uncertain. V shed 6 bases and J shed 1 base, with 9 bases lying between them. Germline CDR1 MNHEY, CDR2 SVGAGI. This CDR3 is built from 13 residues. The CDR3 bases are TGTGCCAGCAGCCGGTCCGAGAACACTGAAGCTTTCTTT. The encoded protein is CASSRSENTEAFF.

This chain joins TRBV7-2 and TRBJ1-2; maybe TRBD1 (6 bases). Per the germline V gene, CDR1 is SGHTA and CDR2 is FQGNSA. V lost 4 bases and J lost 3, with 15 bases in between. The CDR3 sequence is 15 residues long. The CDR3 region has the DNA TGTGCCAGCAGCTATACAGGGATCGGGGACTATGGCTACACCTTC. It codes for CASSYTGIGDYGYTF. The whole variable domain, filled in from reference TRBV7-2 and TRBJ1-2, reads GAGVSQSPSNKVTEKGKDVELRCDPISGHTALYWYRQSLGQGLEFLIYFQGNSAPDKSGLPSDRFSAERTGGSVSTLTIQRTQQEDSAVYLCASSYTGIGDYGYTFGSGTRLTVV.

The chain employs TRBV2 and TRBJ2-1, with 8 bases matching TRBD2. Looked up from germline, CDR1 is SNHLY and CDR2 is FYNNEI. The CDR3 has 15 residues. V was pared by 5 bases and J by 6 bases, with 9 bases of the junction left unmatched. The CDR3 nucleotides read TGTGCCAGCAGTCCGGGACTAGTGGCTCCCAATGAGCAGTTCTTC. It translates to CASSPGLVAPNEQFF.

This clone has only a few counts. The chain employs TRBV5-1 and TRBJ2-5; 9 bases agree with TRBD2. Germline V gene lookup returns CDR1 SGHRS and CDR2 YFSETQ. V was pared by 3 bases and J by 2 bases, with 8 bases of the junction left unmatched. The CDR3 has 16 amino acids. The CDR3 DNA is TGCGCCAGCAGCTCTGGGGCGGCGGGGGGGCAAGAGACCCAGTACTTC. This sequence encodes CASSSGAAGGQETQYF.

This chain joins TRBV7-8 and TRBJ2-2; maybe TRBD1 (5 bases). Trimming left V 5 bases short and J 7 bases short, with 14 bases between. The V gene's germline CDR1 is SGHVS and CDR2 FQNEAQ. The CDR3 is 14 amino acids. CDR3 sequence reads: CASSRRVADGELFF. The CDR3 bases are TGTGCCAGCAGCCGCAGGGTGGCGGACGGGGAGCTGTTTTTT.

This chain joins TRBV27 and TRBJ2-7, with TRBD2 matching 9 bases. This CDR3 has 14 residues. Germline V gene lookup returns CDR1 MNHEY and CDR2 SMNVEV (reference sequence). J was trimmed by 1 base and V by 5 bases; bases with no gene match: 3. The CDR3 bases are TGTGCCAGCAGTATTAGCGGGAGTTCCTACGAGCAGTACTTC. This gives the protein CASSISGSSYEQYF.

This clone was picked up one time. The chain links TRBV4-3 to TRBJ2-3, with a tentative D call TRBD2 (6 bases). Trimming cost V 1 base and J 6 bases, with 17 bases left between them. Looked up from germline, CDR1 is LGHNA and CDR2 is YSLEER. CDR3 size: 16 residues. In DNA, the CDR3 is TGCGCCAGCAGCCAAGGGGGGATCGGCGCGGGGGATACGCAGTATTTT. This gives the protein CASSQGGIGAGDTQYF.

The gene calls are TRBV7-2 and TRBJ2-7; the match to TRBD1 covers 7 bases. The germline V gene has CDR1 SGHTA and CDR2 FQGNSA. V lost 5 bases to trimming and J lost 2 bases; unmatched junction nucleotides: 9. The CDR3 totals 15 residues. This CDR3 reads CASSTTGQATYEQYF. The CDR3 region has the DNA TGTGCCAGCAGCACCACCGGACAGGCGACCTACGAGCAGTACTTC.

J is TRBJ2-3 and V is TRBV10-3; the D gene is possibly TRBD1 (6 bases). The CDR3 contains 15 residues. The V end was cut by 7 bases, the J end by 0 bases, with 14 bases between. The germline CDR1 and CDR2 sequences are ENHRY and SYGVKD. CDR3 coding DNA: TGTGCCATCAAGGGGGACAATCCTAGCACAGATACGCAGTATTTT. Its protein product is CAIKGDNPSTDTQYF.

This chain connects TRBV11-3 to TRBJ1-1; 10 bases are a match to TRBD1. The CDR3 spans 15 residues. The trim removed 5 bases at V and 7 bases at J, leaving 10 bases unmatched. Germline CDR1 reads SGHNT; CDR2 reads YENEEA. CDR3 protein: CASSPGGQGPNEAFF. DNA for the CDR3: TGTGCCAGCAGCCCCGGGGGACAGGGGCCGAATGAAGCTTTCTTT.

The V call is TRBV6-5, the J call TRBJ1-4; a weak D match, TRBD1 (5 bases). This CDR3 comprises 13 residues. Germline loops: CDR1 MNHEY, CDR2 SVGAGI. V lost 6 bases and J lost 7, with 12 bases in between. DNA for the CDR3: TGTGCCAGCAGATTTGGGGGGAGTGAAAAACTGTTTTTT. Its protein product is CASRFGGSEKLFF.